This TCR beta chain was observed in a study of T cell clonotyping in hematopoietic cell transplantation. Whole-study results and caveats: Pathologically expanded recipient clonotypes increased progressively from day 30 to day 180 as diversity fell. Few recipient clonotypes overlapped donors; over 95% were de novo at given depth. Cells were unsorted, so CD4 and CD8 contributions were not separated.

The CDR3 runs 14 residues. The V end was cut by 3 bases, the J end by 8 bases, with 16 bases between. Germline V gene data show CDR1 as MNHEY and CDR2 as SMNVEV (reference sequence). This clone has only a few counts. Its antigen remains unknown. Libraries were prepared by immunoSEQ multiplex PCR; TCRdb keeps only in-frame clonotypes and omits some of them. In the table there are roughly 12,000 clones, over 40% of which are singletons. The TCR was taken from a middle-aged man in good health. Some clones in this sample may be carry-over from other donors' samples. This sequence joins TRBV27 and TRBJ1-2; no clear D. The sample was peripheral blood mononuclear cells. The DNA of the CDR3 is TGTGCCAGCAGTTTCACGTCGGTTGTCGGGGGCTACACCTTC. Its protein is CASSFTSVVGGYTF.